This T cell receptor (beta chain) is from a study of graft-versus-host responses after intestinal transplantation. Study summary: Those transplanted obtained multivisceral, liver-intestinal, or isolated intestinal grafts. All of the recipients had induction that used anti-thymocyte globulin, then tacrolimus and steroids for three to four years. Study conclusions and caveats: An association linked early post-transplant HvG declines with peak circulating GvH clone levels. In patients with graft-donor T cell macrochimerism, allograft graft-versus-host to host-versus-graft clonal ratios were high.

As concerns this clone: Its antigen is still unknown.

Produced via immunoSEQ multiplex PCR; TCRdb's table is partial and in-frame only. The data contain tens of thousands of clones, 91% of them singletons. The CDR3 contains 13 residues. In germline, CDR1 is KGHSH, CDR2 LQKENI. The V end was cut by 1 base, the J end by 5 bases, with 6 bases between. This chain links TRBV18 with TRBJ1-5; weak D call: TRBD1 (5 bases). The clonotype comes from a human donor who received an intestinal transplant. Sequences were derived from unstimulated CD4+ T cells sorted from spleen or lymph node cells, sampled before intestinal transplant. CDR3 loop: CASSPQGHQPQHF. The DNA of the CDR3 is TGTGCCAGCTCACCACAGGGGCATCAGCCCCAGCATTTT.